This is a list of T cell receptor beta chains from one sample in a study of shared clonotypes between healthy human individuals. Repertoires were generated with immunoSEQ multiplex PCR, while TCRdb's copy carries only in-frame clones and drops some. This table holds over 150,000 clones, 66% found once. What was sequenced was memory CD4+ T cells sorted from blood. These receptors originate from a man aged 25 to 40 in good health. The CDR3 runs from the conserved cysteine through the conserved F or W. D genes are given only for firm matches. Size tells how often a clone was seen (once, few, many) or the class of an expanded clone, and some rows leave it out.

J | length | size | D | V | CDR3 | DNA
TRBJ2-3 | 16 | . | TRBD2 | TRBV7-6 | CASSADTSGWTDTQYF | TGTGCCAGCAGCGCAGATACTAGCGGGTGGACAGATACGCAGTATTTT
TRBJ1-2 | 13 | . | . | TRBV28 | CASRRDANYGYTF | TGTGCCAGCAGAAGGGACGCCAACTATGGCTACACCTTC
TRBJ1-5 | 16 | few | . | TRBV6-1 | CASSARPPASNQPQHF | TGTGCCAGCAGTGCCCGCCCACCAGCTAGCAATCAGCCCCAGCATTTT
TRBJ1-1 | 13 | . | . | TRBV2 | CASSERRGTEAFF | TGTGCCAGCAGTGAACGGAGGGGCACTGAAGCTTTCTTT
TRBJ2-5 | 16 | once | TRBD2 | TRBV7-8 | CASSFPGLAGQETQYF | TGTGCCAGCAGCTTCCCGGGACTAGCGGGCCAAGAGACCCAGTACTTC
TRBJ2-5 | 19 | . | TRBD2 | TRBV11-2 | CASSLDSFVSGQAIVTQYF | TGTGCCAGCAGCTTAGATTCATTCGTTAGCGGGCAGGCAATCGTGACCCAGTACTTC
TRBJ2-1 | 16 | . | TRBD2 | TRBV11-3 | CASSLVNGGRAYEQFF | TGTGCCAGCAGCTTAGTTAATGGCGGGAGGGCCTATGAGCAGTTCTTC
TRBJ1-5 | 16 | many | TRBD1 | TRBV5-1 | CASSLAVTGDNQPQHF | TGCGCCAGCAGCTTGGCCGTGACAGGGGACAATCAGCCCCAGCATTTT
TRBJ1-3 | 14 | . | TRBD1 | TRBV9 | CASSVGQVQDTIYF | TGTGCCAGCAGCGTGGGACAGGTCCAAGACACCATATATTTT
TRBJ2-5 | 14 | . | TRBD1 | TRBV7-2 | CASSSDRGHETQYF | TGTGCCAGCAGCTCTGACAGGGGACATGAGACCCAGTACTTC
TRBJ1-1 | 13 | few | . | TRBV19 | CASSAEERTEAFF | TGTGCCAGTAGTGCGGAGGAGCGGACTGAAGCTTTCTTT
TRBJ2-7 | 12 | . | . | TRBV10-2 | CASSGSGLKQYF | TGCGCCAGCAGTGGTTCGGGTTTAAAGCAGTACTTC
TRBJ2-5 | 15 | . | . | TRBV11-2 | CASSSLQGRGETQYF | TGTGCCAGCAGCTCCCTCCAGGGGAGAGGAGAGACCCAGTACTTC
TRBJ2-2 | 14 | . | TRBD1 | TRBV9 | CASSEQGSTGELFF | TGTGCCAGCAGCGAACAGGGGAGCACCGGGGAGCTGTTTTTT
TRBJ2-5 | 14 | . | . | TRBV4-1 | CASSQDLAMETQYF | TGCGCCAGCAGCCAAGACCTAGCGATGGAGACCCAGTACTTC
TRBJ2-3 | 12 | . | TRBD1 | TRBV28 | CASSFRRQGRYF | TGTGCCAGCAGTTTCCGCCGACAGGGGAGGTATTTT
TRBJ2-1 | 12 | . | . | TRBV28 | CASSFGERAQFF | TGTGCCAGCAGTTTTGGAGAGAGGGCCCAGTTCTTC
TRBJ2-7 | 14 | few | TRBD1 | TRBV25-1 | CASSEGTEYYEQYF | TGTGCCAGCAGTGAGGGGACAGAGTACTACGAGCAGTACTTC
TRBJ1-5 | 13 | . | . | TRBV6-5 | CASSYSFLQPQHF | TGTGCCAGCAGTTACTCGTTTCTCCAGCCCCAGCATTTT
TRBJ1-1 | 16 | few | . | TRBV18 | CASSPPGKRGNTEAFF | TGTGCCAGCTCACCACCGGGGAAGAGAGGAAACACTGAAGCTTTCTTT
TRBJ1-5 | 13 | . | . | TRBV2 | CAGSQGKNQPQHF | TGTGCCGGCAGTCAGGGAAAGAATCAGCCCCAGCATTTT
TRBJ2-7 | 17 | . | . | TRBV27 | CASSPRSGYGSPYEQYF | TGTGCCAGCAGTCCCAGGTCGGGGTACGGATCCCCCTACGAGCAGTACTTC
TRBJ2-5 | 13 | many | . | TRBV29-1 | CSVLGESLETQYF | TGCAGCGTCCTCGGTGAATCTTTAGAGACCCAGTACTTC
TRBJ2-1 | 16 | . | TRBD1 | TRBV12-5 | CASGLSWTGPDNEQFF | TGTGCTAGTGGTTTGTCTTGGACAGGGCCGGACAATGAGCAGTTCTTC
TRBJ2-2 | 14 | . | . | TRBV7-3 | CASSLHGGTGELFF | TGTGCCAGCAGCTTACACGGTGGCACCGGGGAGCTGTTTTTT
TRBJ1-2 | 14 | . | . | TRBV11-3 | CASSSNDRSYGYTF | TGTGCCAGCAGCTCGAATGACAGGTCCTATGGCTACACCTTC
TRBJ2-3 | 15 | . | . | TRBV5-1 | CASSRRDIYTDTQYF | TGCGCCAGCAGTCGTCGGGACATCTACACAGATACGCAGTATTTT
TRBJ2-3 | 16 | . | . | TRBV5-4 | CASSLGVAAGTDTQYF | TGTGCCAGCAGCTTGGGAGTAGCTGCGGGCACAGATACGCAGTATTTT
TRBJ2-2 | 17 | . | . | TRBV18 | CASSPRSRGANTGELFF | TGTGCCAGCTCACCACGAAGTCGGGGAGCGAACACCGGGGAGCTGTTTTTT
TRBJ2-3 | 12 | . | . | TRBV15 | CATSHGADTQYF | TGTGCCACCAGCCACGGGGCAGATACGCAGTATTTT
TRBJ1-1 | 15 | . | . | TRBV14 | CASSQDLGTGAEAFF | TGTGCCAGCAGCCAAGATTTGGGCACGGGCGCTGAAGCTTTCTTT
TRBJ2-6 | 16 | . | . | TRBV7-2 | CASSLALSSGANVLTF | TGTGCCAGCAGCTTAGCTCTATCTTCTGGGGCCAACGTCCTGACTTTC
TRBJ1-5 | 14 | . | . | TRBV7-2 | CASSLNSVGQPQHF | TGTGCCAGCAGCCTTAACAGTGTCGGACAGCCCCAGCATTTT
TRBJ1-5 | 16 | . | . | TRBV21-1 | CASRLLLHWHHQPQHF | TGTGCCAGCAGGTTGTTGCTACATTGGCATCATCAGCCCCAGCATTTT
TRBJ2-1 | 15 | . | . | TRBV9 | CASSVVTASRDEQFF | TGTGCCAGCAGCGTGGTGACCGCGAGTCGAGATGAGCAGTTCTTC
TRBJ2-1 | 13 | few | . | TRBV5-1 | CASSREGGNEQFF | TGCGCCAGCAGCCGAGAAGGAGGCAATGAGCAGTTCTTC
TRBJ2-1 | 13 | . | . | TRBV7-8 | CASSLGDYNEQFF | TGTGCCAGCAGCTTGGGGGACTACAATGAGCAGTTCTTC
TRBJ1-5 | 13 | . | . | TRBV6-1 | CASSEMWRQPQHF | TGTGCCAGCAGTGAAATGTGGAGGCAGCCCCAGCATTTT
TRBJ2-3 | 16 | few | . | TRBV6-1 | CASSEGSGSSPDTQYF | TGTGCCAGCAGTGAAGGGAGCGGATCTAGCCCAGATACGCAGTATTTT
TRBJ1-1 | 14 | . | . | TRBV7-8 | CASSLVAGNTEAFF | TGTGCCAGCAGCTTAGTGGCAGGGAACACTGAAGCTTTCTTT
TRBJ2-5 | 15 | few | . | TRBV9 | CASSVGTAYQETQYF | TGTGCCAGCAGCGTAGGGACAGCGTACCAAGAGACCCAGTACTTC
TRBJ2-7 | 13 | . | TRBD1 | TRBV5-1 | CASSSDRHFEQYF | TGCGCCAGCAGCTCGGACAGGCACTTCGAGCAGTACTTC
TRBJ1-5 | 14 | . | . | TRBV7-2 | CASSSQHSNQPQHF | TGTGCCAGCAGCTCCCAACATAGCAATCAGCCCCAGCATTTT
TRBJ1-1 | 17 | . | . | TRBV4-3 | CASSQDLWRSGDTEAFF | TGCGCCAGCAGCCAAGATTTATGGCGGTCCGGGGACACTGAAGCTTTCTTT
TRBJ1-2 | 16 | many | . | TRBV10-3 | CAIRSTAGTHTYGYTF | TGTGCCATCAGATCAACTGCAGGGACACACACCTATGGCTACACCTTC
TRBJ1-4 | 16 | . | . | TRBV4-1 | CASSLEAGATNEKLFF | TGCGCCAGCAGCCTCGAGGCCGGTGCAACTAATGAAAAACTGTTTTTT
TRBJ2-7 | 14 | . | . | TRBV28 | CASSFLRPEGEQYF | TGTGCCAGCAGTTTTCTCCGGCCGGAGGGCGAGCAGTACTTC
TRBJ2-4 | 14 | . | . | TRBV5-1 | CASSFASSQNIQYF | TGCGCCAGCAGCTTTGCGTCTTCCCAAAACATTCAGTACTTC
TRBJ1-4 | 15 | . | . | TRBV7-2 | CASSPPTATNEKLFF | TGTGCCAGCAGCCCCCCCACGGCAACTAATGAAAAACTGTTTTTT
TRBJ2-7 | 10 | . | . | TRBV2 | CGSNSYEQYF | TGTGGTTCAAACTCCTACGAGCAGTACTTC
TRBJ2-7 | 15 | few | TRBD2 | TRBV5-1 | CASSLGLAVLYEQYF | TGCGCCAGCAGCTTGGGACTAGCGGTCCTCTACGAGCAGTACTTC
TRBJ2-7 | 11 | once | . | TRBV20-1 | CSARDLKEQYF | TGCAGTGCTAGAGATCTGAAGGAGCAGTACTTC